This T cell receptor (beta chain) was recovered during a study of shared clonotypes between healthy human individuals. This clone was seen just once. Its antigen is not known. Study-wide results and limits: Among the subsets, naive ones generally showed larger estimated richness than memory ones.

V shed 3 bases and J shed 6 bases, with 16 bases lying between them. The germline CDR1 and CDR2 sequences are LGHNT and FRNRAP. This CDR3 spans 15 amino acids. Among the donors, all were Caucasian adults who lived in Nashville, Tennessee. Only in-frame clones appear in the TCRdb table, and some are missing; sequencing was by immunoSEQ multiplex PCR. The data hold approximately 2.1 million clones, with more than 80% observed a single time. The TCR was taken from a man aged 18 to 29 in good health. Some clones in this sample may be carry-over from other donors' samples. The chain carries TRBV12-5 and TRBJ2-3; D is ambiguous. Sequencing was done on a sample of naive CD4+ T cells from PBMCs. Subset here: CD45RA+ positively selected. CDR3 loop: CASGFPRNKSDTQYF. The CDR3 DNA is TGTGCTAGTGGTTTCCCCCGAAATAAATCCGATACGCAGTATTTT. Looking up the rest from reference TRBV12-5 and TRBJ2-3 gives the full variable domain: DARVTQTPRHKVTEMGQEVTMRCQPILGHNTVFWYRQTMMQGLELLAYFRNRAPLDDSGMPKDRFSAEMPDATLATLKIQPSEPRDSAVYFCASGFPRNKSDTQYFGPGTRLTVL.